What follows describes a single T cell receptor beta chain. This CDR3 is built from 13 residues. In germline, CDR1 is SGHTA, CDR2 FQGNSA. Trimming cost V 4 bases and J 7 bases, with 11 bases left between them. TCRdb's table, derived via immunoSEQ multiplex PCR, lists solely in-frame clones and lacks some. This table holds roughly 100,000 clones, around nine tenths found once. The source of the sample is a study of blood T cell repertoires in COVID-19. Study details: PBMCs, B-cell-depleted T cells, or T cells provided the cDNA or gDNA that made up the material.

The receptor was derived from a woman of 80 years or more with active COVID-19. V gene TRBV7-2 combines with J gene TRBJ1-3; D may be TRBD1 (5 bases). Sample: peripheral blood. Here the CDR3 reads CASSSGLGNTIYF. The CDR3 DNA reads TGTGCCAGCAGCTCGGGACTGGGGAACACCATATATTTT.